The 8 T cell receptor beta chains below come from one sample, sequenced in a study of ipilimumab plus nivolumab after autologous stem cell transplantation. Libraries were prepared by immunoSEQ multiplex PCR; TCRdb keeps only in-frame clonotypes and omits some of them. The sample holds some 15,000 clones, about 70% seen once. This specimen was PBMCs, taken in a trial of ipilimumab plus nivolumab as post-transplant consolidation. Receptors were obtained from a male donor with primary mediastinal lymphoma.

This clone showed up just once. The genes are TRBV18 and TRBJ2-7, with D perhaps TRBD1 (6 bases). The CDR3 loop spans 15 amino acids. The V end was cut by 5 bases, the J end by 2 bases, with 16 bases between. Looked up from germline, CDR1 is KGHSH and CDR2 is LQKENI. The CDR3 DNA is TGTGCCAGCTCAAGCGACCGGGACAATCCCTACGAGCAGTACTTC. This sequence encodes CASSSDRDNPYEQYF.

The chain is built from TRBV6-6 and TRBJ2-1, with D unresolved. Germline-derived CDR1 and CDR2 are MNHNY and SVGAGI (reference sequence). V lost 5 bases, J lost 3 bases, and 11 bases lay in between. This CDR3 region has 14 residues. CDR3 DNA sequence: TGTGCCAGCAGTCAGTCAATGAGCTACAATGAGCAGTTCTTC. The encoded protein is CASSQSMSYNEQFF.

The chain joins TRBV30 to TRBJ1-6; D may be TRBD1 (6 bases). The ends were cut back, 0 bases at V and 0 bases at J, with 15 bases in the middle. Looked up from germline, CDR1 is GTSNPN and CDR2 is SVGIG (reference sequence). This CDR3 spans 18 amino acids. CDR3 nucleotide sequence: TGTGCCTGGAGTGTAGAGGGGGAAGGCGTCTCCTATAATTCACCCCTCCACTTT. This sequence encodes CAWSVEGEGVSYNSPLHF.

The chain uses TRBV28 and TRBJ2-5, with D perhaps TRBD2 (6 bases). The V gene's germline CDR1 is MDHEN and CDR2 SYDVKM. Trimming shortened V by 6 bases and J by 11 bases, and 13 bases separated the two germline ends. This CDR3 comprises 11 residues. In nucleotides, the CDR3 is TGTGCCAGCAGGGAGCGGGTTCGACAGTACTTC. It translates to CASRERVRQYF.

This clone was seen just once. The rearrangement uses TRBV6-5 and TRBJ2-1; 8 nucleotides line up with TRBD2. Germline assignment: CDR1 MNHEY and CDR2 SVGAGI. The ends lost 4 bases at V and 3 bases at J; junction bases unmatched: 2. This CDR3 has 14 residues. CDR3 residues: CASSLGLDYNEQFF. For the CDR3, the DNA is TGTGCCAGCAGTTTGGGACTAGACTACAATGAGCAGTTCTTC.

The rearrangement links TRBV19 to TRBJ2-1, with 11 bases aligning to TRBD2. The J segment lost 4 bases and the V segment lost 4 bases, leaving 15 bases of the junction unmatched. CDR1 is LNHDA and CDR2 is SQIVND in the germline V gene (reference sequence). The CDR3 length is 19 residues. The CDR3 DNA reads TGTGCCAGTAGTACCCCGGCGGGTAGCGGGGGGGCCAAGTACAATGAGCAGTTCTTC. It codes for CASSTPAGSGGAKYNEQFF.

V gene TRBV5-6 combines with J gene TRBJ2-4, with a tentative D call TRBD2 (6 bases). Trimming took off 0 bases at V and 0 bases at J, with 10 bases between the two ends. Germline values: CDR1 SGHDT, CDR2 YYEEEE. The CDR3 consists of 16 residues. The CDR3 DNA reads TGTGCCAGCAGCTTGGCGGGAGACTTAGCCAAAAACATTCAGTACTTC. Translation: CASSLAGDLAKNIQYF.

This clone was recorded only once. CDR3 in DNA: TGTGCCAGTAGTATAGCGGGAAGCTCCTACGAGCAGTACTTC. Translation: CASSIAGSSYEQYF. The chain joins TRBV19 to TRBJ2-7; a possible D gene is TRBD2 (5 bases). The CDR3 runs 14 residues. The V and J ends lost 1 base and 0 bases respectively, with 7 bases between them. Per the germline V gene, CDR1 is LNHDA and CDR2 is SQIVND (reference sequence).